The source of this T cell receptor (beta chain) is a study of blood T cell repertoires in COVID-19. Study information: Italy, Spain and the United States were the sources of the convalescent and acute COVID-19 samples.

This CDR3 has 15 residues. V lost 2 bases to trimming and J lost 1 base; unmatched junction nucleotides: 2. The germline gives CDR1 MNHEY, CDR2 SMNVEV (reference sequence). Authors' processing steps: Amplifying reference gene primers gave estimates of nucleated cell counts. Profiling relied on immunoSEQ multiplex PCR, and the TCRdb table lists in-frame clones only, not all of them. Clone size and the V and J calls come from that table; the DNA yielded D and trimming. The table has about 260,000 clones, around 90% seen once; the top ten hold around 0.67%. Sequenced: peripheral blood. This chain joins TRBV27 and TRBJ2-1; 7 nucleotides align to TRBD2. This TCR came from a human donor in a cohort sampled during active COVID-19. CDR3 nucleotide sequence: TGTGCCAGCAGTTTAGCGGGAGAGTCCTACAATGAGCAGTTCTTC. This gives the protein CASSLAGESYNEQFF.